The clone carrying this TCR beta chain was counted a single time. The data derive from a study of control samples from healthy donors and cancer patients. The CDR3 spans 12 residues. CDR1 and CDR2 (germline): LGHNA, YNFKEQ. V was cut by 6 bases and J by 10 bases, with 13 bases left in between. Sequencing used immunoSEQ multiplex PCR; TCRdb keeps in-frame clones, though not all of them. The sample holds about 130,000 clones, around nine tenths seen once. Sequencing was done on a sample of blood. The chain links TRBV4-2 to TRBJ2-1; maybe TRBD2 (7 bases). The TCR comes from a man aged 35 to 55 in good health. The CDR3 coding sequence is TGTGCCAGCAGAAATGGGGGGGGCGAGCAGTTCTTC. Protein product: CASRNGGGEQFF.